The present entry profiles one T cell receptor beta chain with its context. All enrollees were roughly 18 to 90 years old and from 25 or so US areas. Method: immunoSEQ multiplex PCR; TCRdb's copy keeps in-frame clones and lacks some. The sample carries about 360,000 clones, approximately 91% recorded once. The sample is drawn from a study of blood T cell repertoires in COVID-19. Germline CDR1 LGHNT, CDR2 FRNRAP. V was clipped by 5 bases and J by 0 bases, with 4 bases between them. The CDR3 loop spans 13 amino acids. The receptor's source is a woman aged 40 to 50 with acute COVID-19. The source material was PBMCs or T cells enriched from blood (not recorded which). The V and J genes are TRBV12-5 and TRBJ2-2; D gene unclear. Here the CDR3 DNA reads TGTGCTAGTGGTCTAGCGAACACCGGGGAGCTGTTTTTT. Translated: CASGLANTGELFF.